This T cell receptor beta chain is from a study of T cells in localized non-small cell lung cancer (dated by TCRdb to about 2020). About the full investigation: The study examined T cell repertoires in a few hundred patients with early-stage NSCLC and compared tumors with uninvolved tumor-adjacent lungs. The cohort comprised 200 to 300 treatment-naïve NSCLC patients with resected, localized lung tumors. The mean age of the NSCLC patients was just over 65 years, with approximately 130 men and 100 to 110 women. What the research found in general, with its limitations: Multi-region tumor sequencing was not performed, so intratumor heterogeneity could not be excluded. Because of the exploratory design, TCR variables were selected using unadjusted p-values without false-discovery rate correction. The highest T cell clonality was observed in uninvolved tumor-adjacent lung, where clonality exceeded that of tumor, suggesting that antigenic responses were more focused in uninvolved tumor-adjacent lung. A median of around 62 of the top 100 tumor clones turned up in the paired uninvolved adjacent lung, and some 28 of those clones also ranked among the top 100 of that same adjacent lung. Higher blood T cell density associated with longer overall survival, while higher adjacent-lung clonality associated with shorter survival.

At diagnosis, tumor, uninvolved tumor-adjacent lung and peripheral blood were collected and then preserved as a mix of FFPE and fresh-frozen material. For TCR repertoire profiling, blood samples were analyzed in the form of peripheral blood mononuclear cells. As for this clone: Its antigen is still unknown. Per-nucleotide qualities are absent, and no much larger clonotype sits a single base away.

TCR beta CDR3 regions were sequenced from DNA using the immunoSEQ Assay. Under the source paper's analysis protocol: To compute T cell density, TCR beta template counts were normalized to usable DNA, which was estimated by amplifying housekeeping genes. Using the preseqR package, richness was estimated by extrapolating to 120,000 templates for tissue samples and 400,000 templates for PBMC samples. Clonality was defined as one minus Pielou's evenness. Tissue-enriched TCRs were identified by differential abundance testing using productive amino-acid clonotypes, minimum total count 5 and alpha 0.1. The Jaccard Index and the Morisita Overlap Index were used to measure how much the repertoires overlapped between compartments. GLIPH grouped TCR beta CDR3s together with public tetramer-defined viral CDR3s, and a viral motif had to include at least three viral sequences and show V-gene enrichment. TCRdb stores this immuneACCESS table with in-frame sequences only. Part of the clones is absent; in the studies checked, under half of the shortfall reflects unresolved V genes, and no reason is known for the rest. D and trimming come from the DNA, and the V and J calls and clone size come from that table. In this sample the table shows 75,000 to 80,000 clones, 80% of which occur a single time. The biggest ten clones account for 8% to 10% of the sample.

Sample: peripheral blood, taken before any cancer treatment. The source is a female donor older than 55 with stage I lung adenocarcinoma.

The CDR3 amino acid sequence is: CASSIGPDSGTEAFF. The bases are TGTGCCAGTAGTATAGGACCCGATTCGGGCACTGAAGCTTTCTTT. The rearranged chain carries TRBV19 and TRBJ1-1, with the D gene not clear enough to name. There are 15 amino acids in the CDR3, from cysteine to phenylalanine inclusive. The sequence is cut down to CDR3 DNA, 45 bases in frame from base 1. Deletion took 1 base off V and 4 bases off J, with a span of 13 bases between the germline ends. From a lookup of the germline V gene (reference sequence), CDR1 and CDR2 are LNHDA and SQIVND.